This is a list of T cell receptor beta chains from one sample in a study of blood T cell repertoires in COVID-19. Repertoires were generated with immunoSEQ multiplex PCR, while TCRdb's copy carries only in-frame clones and drops some. The sample comprises 250,000 to 350,000 clones, roughly 87% of which are singletons, and approximately 9% rests with the top ten. The sample taken for sequencing was PBMCs or T cells enriched from blood (not recorded which). Receptors were obtained from a woman between 18 and 29 years old who had recovered from COVID-19. Each CDR3 is given with its conserved first and last residue. A D gene is named only where the DNA matches it firmly. Expanded clones are given a class, and other clones once, few, many or no size at all.

D gene	clone size	V gene	J gene	CDR3 protein	CDR3 DNA
NA	NA	TRBV5-1	TRBJ1-5	CASSPTGGNQPQHF	TGCGCCAGCAGCCCGACAGGAGGAAATCAGCCCCAGCATTTT
NA	NA	TRBV19	TRBJ2-1	CASSSTYNEQFF	TGTGCCAGTAGTTCCACCTACAATGAGCAGTTCTTC
TRBD1	NA	TRBV7-8	TRBJ1-4	CASSSTGGIIGKLFF	TGTGCCAGCAGCTCGACAGGGGGCATAATTGGAAAACTGTTTTTT
NA	few	TRBV9	TRBJ2-1	CASSVAPGAYNEQFF	TGTGCCAGCAGCGTAGCTCCAGGGGCCTACAATGAGCAGTTCTTC
NA	NA	TRBV5-8	TRBJ2-2	CASSPTGANTGELFF	TGTGCCAGCAGCCCGACGGGGGCGAACACCGGGGAGCTGTTTTTT
NA	NA	TRBV28	TRBJ1-6	CASSLYGGNSPLHF	TGTGCCAGCAGTTTATATGGGGGCAATTCACCCCTCCACTTT
TRBD2	NA	TRBV6-5	TRBJ2-3	CASSQREWSTDTQYF	TGTGCCAGCAGCCAGCGGGAGTGGAGCACAGATACGCAGTATTTT
TRBD1	few	TRBV4-3	TRBJ1-2	CASSQRTGNYGYTF	TGCGCCAGCAGCCAAAGGACAGGGAACTATGGCTACACCTTC
NA	NA	TRBV4-3	TRBJ2-3	CASSQTSSIADTQYF	TGCGCCAGCAGCCAAACTTCTAGTATCGCAGATACGCAGTATTTT
NA	NA	TRBV5-6	TRBJ1-1	CASAEGSNTEAFF	TGTGCCAGCGCGGAGGGGTCGAACACTGAAGCTTTCTTT
NA	NA	TRBV28	TRBJ1-6	CASSSQGKARSSYNSPLHF	TGTGCCAGCAGTTCCCAGGGGAAAGCCCGAAGCTCCTATAATTCACCCCTCCACTTT
NA	NA	TRBV21-1	TRBJ1-1	CASSKSWRFSEAFF	TGTGCCAGCAGCAAATCTTGGCGGTTTTCTGAAGCTTTCTTT
NA	NA	TRBV3-1/TRBV3-2	TRBJ1-2	CASSPDSLGGYTF	TGTGCCAGCAGCCCGGACTCCTTGGGGGGCTACACCTTC
TRBD1	NA	TRBV19	TRBJ2-1	CASSTLRDRGDNEQFF	TGTGCCAGTAGCACCCTTCGGGACAGGGGGGACAATGAGCAGTTCTTC
NA	NA	TRBV7-2	TRBJ2-7	CASSLERRAYEQYF	TGTGCCAGCAGCTTAGAGCGCAGGGCCTACGAGCAGTACTTC
NA	NA	TRBV19	TRBJ2-1	CASSIGTSPYNEQFF	TGTGCCAGTAGTATCGGGACTTCCCCGTACAATGAGCAGTTCTTC
NA	once	TRBV15	TRBJ1-1	CATSSRTYLNTEAFF	TGTGCCACCAGCTCTAGAACCTACTTGAACACTGAAGCTTTCTTT
TRBD1	NA	TRBV6-1	TRBJ2-1	CATATGAAYNEQFF	TGTGCCACCGCAACAGGGGCGGCCTACAATGAGCAGTTCTTC
TRBD2	once	TRBV7-3	TRBJ2-3	CASSLTAGGPPDTQYF	TGTGCCAGCAGCTTAACGGCGGGAGGGCCCCCAGATACGCAGTATTTT
TRBD1	NA	TRBV5-5	TRBJ1-2	CASSPSGGNYGYTF	TGTGCCAGCAGCCCCTCAGGGGGGAACTATGGCTACACCTTC
NA	NA	TRBV28	TRBJ2-1	CASSPEGTWYNEQFF	TGTGCCAGCAGTCCAGAAGGGACTTGGTACAATGAGCAGTTCTTC
TRBD1	few	TRBV4-1	TRBJ1-2	CASSQRKDRAGGYTF	TGCGCCAGCAGCCAACGGAAAGACAGGGCCGGGGGCTACACCTTC
NA	NA	TRBV2	TRBJ2-1	CATKRSGGPGYNEQFF	TGTGCCACCAAAAGAAGTGGGGGCCCGGGTTACAATGAGCAGTTCTTC
NA	once	TRBV7-2	TRBJ1-6	CASSLAPNSPLHF	TGTGCCAGCAGCTTAGCCCCGAATTCACCCCTCCACTTT